This T cell receptor (beta chain) was identified during a study of type 1 and type 2 diabetes patients. Across the study: The whole study generated 15 million to 20 million paired-end reads.

Germline V gives CDR1 SGHTA, CDR2 FQGTGA. The CDR3 is made up of 15 amino acids. The V end was cut by 1 base, the J end by 5 bases, with 14 bases between. Genomic DNA was the PCR template. A primer set of 30 forward and 13 reverse primers amplified the CDR3. TCRdb fed the multiplex PCR reads into MiXCR, producing one record per CDR3 protein. The data hold about 250,000 distinct CDR3 sequences, with more than 45% observed a single time. The chain recombines TRBV7-3 with TRBJ2-5; the D call may be TRBD1 or TRBD2 (5 bases each). This TCR derives from a man aged 18 to 29 with type 2 diabetes. The specimen sequenced was peripheral blood mononuclear cells (PBMCs). The CDR3 DNA reads as TGTGCCAGCAGCTTAAGAGGGGCCAGTGAGGAGACCCAGTACTTC. Amino acid sequence: CASSLRGASEETQYF.